This entry lists 28 T cell receptor beta chains sequenced from one sample in a study of blood T cell repertoires in COVID-19. Sequenced by immunoSEQ multiplex PCR; TCRdb stores in-frame clones only, minus some. The sample contains about 170,000 clones, around 85% of which appear only once. The sequencing sample was made of peripheral blood. The receptors come from a man aged 80 or over with COVID-19, enrolled during active disease.

The chain combines TRBV6-2 or TRBV6-3 with TRBJ1-1, with TRBD1 matching over 9 bases. Germline V gene sequence: CDR1 MNHEY, CDR2 SVGEGT. The CDR3 has 13 amino acids. J gave up 4 bases and V 7 bases, and 4 bases lay outside the gene matches. The chain's CDR3 is CASTPTGGTEAFF. The DNA of the CDR3 is TGTGCCAGCACCCCGACAGGGGGCACTGAAGCTTTCTTT.

This clone was seen just once. V gene TRBV28 combines with J gene TRBJ2-7; D may be TRBD2 (6 bases). The V gene lost 7 bases and the J gene lost 4 bases, with 14 bases spanning the gap. CDR3 size: 13 residues. Germline V CDR1 and CDR2: MDHEN, SYDVKM. CDR3 DNA: TGTGCCAGCACGGGAGATCAGGCATACGAGCAGTACTTC. It encodes CASTGDQAYEQYF.

This chain links TRBV6-5 with TRBJ2-1, with 11 positions matching TRBD2. Trimming cost V 6 bases and J 7 bases; bases outside gene matches: 8. The CDR3 runs 15 residues. The germline V gene has CDR1 MNHEY and CDR2 SVGAGI. Here the CDR3 reads CASRVLAGAGNEQFF. DNA for the CDR3: TGTGCCAGCAGGGTACTAGCGGGGGCCGGGAATGAGCAGTTCTTC.

V is TRBV5-5 and J is TRBJ2-3, with D hard to call. V was trimmed by 4 bases and J by 0 bases, leaving 12 bases between them. Germline V lookup: CDR1 SGHKS, CDR2 YYEKEE (reference sequence). CDR3 length: 15 amino acids. The CDR3 nucleotides are TGTGCCAGCAGCCCGCGCTTAGCTAGCACAGATACGCAGTATTTT. The encoded protein is CASSPRLASTDTQYF.

V gene TRBV18 combines with J gene TRBJ2-5; weak D call: TRBD2 (6 bases). The CDR3 covers 14 residues. Trimming took 6 bases from V and 5 from J, leaving 16 bases between them. Germline V gene sequence: CDR1 KGHSH, CDR2 LQKENI. CDR3 amino acids: CASSPSTRLETQYF. The CDR3 DNA reads TGTGCCAGCTCTCCATCGACTAGATTGGAGACCCAGTACTTC.

The chain joins TRBV5-6 to TRBJ2-5, with a weak D call TRBD2 (5 bases). V was shortened by 4 bases and J by 4 bases, with 14 bases between the two germline ends. Germline V gene lookup returns CDR1 SGHDT and CDR2 YYEEEE. The length of the CDR3 is 14 residues. The CDR3 DNA is TGTGCCAGCAGCCCTGGGTCGGGGAGAGAGACCCAGTACTTC. Translated: CASSPGSGRETQYF.

In regard to this clone: The sample holds other DNA sequences that translate to the same CDR3. The chain is built from TRBV18 and TRBJ2-2; possible D gene TRBD1, 6 bases. The CDR3 totals 15 residues. The V gene's germline CDR1 is KGHSH and CDR2 LQKENI. Trimming took 2 bases from V and 0 from J, leaving 7 bases between them. The CDR3 bases are TGTGCCAGCTCACCAAGGACAGCGAACACCGGGGAGCTGTTTTTT. It yields the protein CASSPRTANTGELFF.

This clone occurred a few times. Other DNA sequences in this specimen translate into the identical CDR3. The chain combines TRBV5-4 with TRBJ1-2; 8 bases are a match to TRBD1. This CDR3 contains 14 residues. The germline gives CDR1 SGHNT, CDR2 YYREEE (reference sequence). The ends lost 0 bases at V and 4 bases at J; junction bases unmatched: 2. As DNA, the CDR3 is TGTGCCAGCAGCTTGGGCAGGGGGCCCTATGGCTACACCTTC. Translating it yields CASSLGRGPYGYTF.

This chain joins TRBV6-6 and TRBJ1-2; D gene ambiguous. V was cut by 6 bases and J by 3 bases, with 8 bases left in between. Looked up from germline, CDR1 is MNHNY and CDR2 is SVGAGI (reference sequence). The CDR3 covers 12 residues. This CDR3 is CASRWRDYGYTF. The DNA of the CDR3 is TGTGCCAGCAGGTGGAGGGACTATGGCTACACCTTC.

The chain is built from TRBV5-4 and TRBJ2-3, with TRBD1 as a possible D gene (7 bases). The CDR3 is made up of 16 amino acids. The germline V gene encodes CDR1 SGHNT and CDR2 YYREEE (reference sequence). Deletions cut 3 bases from V and 4 bases from J, with 18 bases between. The CDR3, as DNA: TGTGCCAGCAGCTCGGGCTCGGGCAGGGGGGCAGATACGCAGTATTTT. Protein: CASSSGSGRGADTQYF.

The chain is built from TRBV18 and TRBJ2-3; possible D gene TRBD1, 5 bases. The CDR3 consists of 14 residues. From germline, CDR1 is KGHSH and CDR2 LQKENI. The V end lost 4 bases, the J end lost 4 bases, and 12 bases lay between the germline ends. The CDR3 loop reads CASSQGARPDTQYF. Written as DNA, the CDR3 is TGTGCCAGCTCACAAGGGGCGCGACCAGATACGCAGTATTTT.

This rearrangement joins TRBV5-1 to TRBJ2-2, with D tentatively TRBD2 (5 bases). The CDR3 runs 14 residues. Germline V lookup: CDR1 SGHRS, CDR2 YFSETQ. V lost 4 bases and J lost 2, with 9 bases in between. The chain's CDR3 is CASSRDDNTGELFF. DNA for the CDR3: TGCGCCAGCAGCCGGGATGATAACACCGGGGAGCTGTTTTTT. Full variable domain (rest looked up from reference TRBV5-1 and TRBJ2-2): KAGVTQTPRYLIKTRGQQVTLSCSPISGHRSVSWYQQTPGQGLQFLFEYFSETQRNKGNFPGRFSGRQFSNSRSEMNVSTLELGDSALYLCASSRDDNTGELFFGEGSRLTVL.

This clone was counted a single time. The chain employs TRBV5-4 and TRBJ2-6, with 9 bases matching TRBD1. The J segment lost 2 bases and the V segment lost 4 bases, leaving 10 bases of the junction unmatched. Germline V gene data show CDR1 as SGHNT and CDR2 as YYREEE (reference sequence). The CDR3 extends over 18 amino acids. CDR3 amino acids: CASSLPRTGDPGANVLTF. CDR3 DNA: TGTGCCAGCAGCCTTCCCAGGACAGGGGATCCTGGGGCCAACGTCCTGACTTTC.

The V and J genes are TRBV2 and TRBJ1-2; D remains unclear. This CDR3 is 15 amino acids long. Between the trimmed V and J ends, which lost 2 bases and 7 bases, there was a span of 17 bases. Per germline, CDR1 SNHLY and CDR2 FYNNEI. CDR3 protein: CASSENGLNPGGYTF. The CDR3 nucleotides read TGTGCCAGCAGTGAAAATGGGCTCAACCCTGGTGGCTACACCTTC.

V usage is TRBV25-1 and J usage is TRBJ1-6; maybe TRBD1 (6 bases). Trimming left V 2 bases short and J 8 bases short, with 7 bases between. Per germline, CDR1 MGHDK and CDR2 SYGVNS. This CDR3 comprises 13 residues. The CDR3 DNA reads as TGTGCCAGCAGTGAAGGGGGCGATTCACCCCTCCACTTT. Translation: CASSEGGDSPLHF.

The chain couples TRBV2 to TRBJ2-2, with D possibly matching TRBD1 (6 bases). V was trimmed by 2 bases and J by 4 bases, leaving 14 bases between them. This CDR3 contains 16 residues. Germline V gene lookup returns CDR1 SNHLY and CDR2 FYNNEI. The chain's CDR3 is CASSECGQLSTGELFF. CDR3 nucleotides: TGTGCCAGCAGTGAATGCGGACAGTTAAGCACCGGGGAGCTGTTTTTT.

V usage is TRBV19 and J usage is TRBJ1-2; 7 bases agree with TRBD1. The CDR3 runs to 15 residues. The V segment lost 1 base and the J segment 2 bases; nucleotides outside the gene matches: 4. Per the germline V gene, CDR1 is LNHDA and CDR2 is SQIVND (reference sequence). The DNA for the CDR3 is TGTGCCAGTAGTATAGCTGGACAGGAGAACTATGGCTACACCTTC. It encodes CASSIAGQENYGYTF.

V gene TRBV11-3 combines with J gene TRBJ2-2; D perhaps matches TRBD1 (5 bases). Germline V gene data show CDR1 as SGHNT and CDR2 as YENEEA. Trimming removed 4 bases at V and 4 bases at J, with 13 bases between. CDR3 size: 15 residues. The CDR3 sequence: CASSSPDQGTGELFF. The DNA of the CDR3 is TGTGCCAGCAGCTCCCCCGACCAGGGCACCGGGGAGCTGTTTTTT.

CDR3 sequence (DNA): TGTGCCAGCAGCTTAAAGGGACAGGGGGCCCCTAATGAAAAACTGTTTTTT. Amino acids: CASSLKGQGAPNEKLFF. The V call is TRBV11-2, the J call TRBJ1-4; 12 bases are shared with TRBD1. The CDR3 loop spans 17 amino acids. Trimming cost V 2 bases and J 3 bases; bases outside gene matches: 4. The germline V gene encodes CDR1 SGHAT and CDR2 FQNNGV.

The rearrangement joins TRBV29-1 to TRBJ1-2; 7 bases line up with TRBD1. CDR1 and CDR2 (germline): SQVTM, ANQGSEA. The CDR3 length is 13 residues. With V trimmed by 4 bases and J by 7 bases, 9 bases remained unmatched. This CDR3 reads CSVARGGPPGYTF. The CDR3 coding sequence is TGCAGCGTTGCCAGAGGGGGCCCCCCTGGCTACACCTTC.

V gene TRBV19 combines with J gene TRBJ1-5, with 7 bases that match TRBD1. The CDR3 has 13 residues. V was clipped by 9 bases and J by 7 bases; unmatched bases: 9. Germline V CDR1 and CDR2: LNHDA, SQIVND (reference sequence). CDR3 sequence reads: CASQQGMGQPQHF. The CDR3 coding sequence is TGTGCCAGCCAACAGGGGATGGGGCAGCCCCAGCATTTT.

In this sample, this clone turned up once. The same CDR3 arises from other DNA sequences in this sample as well. This chain uses TRBV5-1 with TRBJ1-1; the D gene is possibly TRBD1 (5 bases). This CDR3 is 14 amino acids long. Deletions cut 0 bases from V and 5 bases from J, with 11 bases between. The V gene's germline CDR1 is SGHRS and CDR2 YFSETQ. This CDR3 is CASSLGAGNTEAFF. The CDR3 region has the DNA TGCGCCAGCAGCTTGGGGGCAGGGAATACTGAAGCTTTCTTT.

This clone is a singleton in its sample. The chain is built from TRBV11-2 and TRBJ2-2, with 9 bases aligning to TRBD1. Germline lookup yields CDR1 SGHAT and CDR2 FQNNGV. The CDR3 is made up of 16 amino acids. The ends lost 1 base at V and 4 bases at J; junction bases unmatched: 4. CDR3 DNA: TGTGCCAGCAGCTTAGTAGCGGACAGGGGCACCGGGGAGCTGTTTTTT. It is translated as CASSLVADRGTGELFF.

The V and J genes are TRBV3-1 (or the pseudogene TRBV3-2) and TRBJ1-1; 7 nucleotides agree with TRBD1. CDR3 length: 16 amino acids. Germline V gene lookup returns CDR1 LGHDT and CDR2 YNNKEL (reference sequence). Losses at the gene ends were 0 bases for V and 1 base for J; bases not matched to a gene: 5. Written as DNA, the CDR3 is TGTGCCAGCAGCCAAGATCTGAGGGGGCGGAACACTGAAGCTTTCTTT. Its translation is CASSQDLRGRNTEAFF.

This clone was observed a handful of times. CDR3 region: CASSRFPGQGNGYTF. The CDR3 bases are TGTGCCAGCAGCCGATTTCCGGGACAGGGTAATGGCTACACCTTC. The chain links TRBV7-8 to TRBJ1-2, with 9 positions matching TRBD1. The CDR3 is 15 residues long. Trimming at V came to 5 bases and at J to 6 bases, leaving 10 bases not matched to a gene. The germline gives CDR1 SGHVS, CDR2 FQNEAQ.

This clone came up a few times. The chain employs TRBV19 and TRBJ1-2; TRBD1 is a possible D gene (5 bases). Germline V gene sequence: CDR1 LNHDA, CDR2 SQIVND (reference sequence). CDR3 length equals 14 residues. Trimming shortened V by 3 bases and J by 4 bases, and 12 bases separated the two germline ends. In DNA, the CDR3 is TGTGCCAGTAGTATCGACAGTCGTGGCTATGGCTACACCTTC. Encoded protein: CASSIDSRGYGYTF. Using reference TRBV19 and TRBJ1-2 for the parts outside the CDR3, the full variable domain is DGGITQSPKYLFRKEGQNVTLSCEQNLNHDAMYWYRQDPGQGLRLIYYSQIVNDFQKGDIAEGYSVSREKKESFPLTVTSAQKNPTAFYLCASSIDSRGYGYTFGSGTRLTVV.

The rearrangement joins TRBV19 to TRBJ2-7, with a possible D match to TRBD1 (5 bases). Between the trimmed V and J ends, which lost 3 bases and 0 bases, there was a span of 12 bases. CDR3 length: 15 amino acids. The germline V gene encodes CDR1 LNHDA and CDR2 SQIVND (reference sequence). In DNA form, the CDR3 reads TGTGCCAGTAGTATGTGGACACCGAGCTCCTACGAGCAGTACTTC. Translating gives CASSMWTPSSYEQYF.

This sequence joins TRBV11-2 and TRBJ1-6, with 7 positions matching TRBD1. Germline CDR1 SGHAT, CDR2 FQNNGV. V gave up 5 bases and J gave up 9 bases; unmatched junction bases: 16. This CDR3 region has 17 residues. CDR3 in amino acids: CASSTSGGGAVGSPLHF. CDR3 nucleotides: TGTGCCAGCAGCACTAGTGGAGGGGGCGCCGTCGGTTCACCCCTCCACTTT.